This T cell receptor beta chain appears in the sequencing data of a study of T cells after yellow fever vaccination (dated by TCRdb to between 2017 and 2020). In terms of the full investigation: Libraries from fractions with low cell numbers were prepared with the SMART-Seq v4 Ultra Low Input RNA kit. Blood was drawn at multiple timepoints before and after primary and secondary immunization, with bulk PBMC replicates and cell subsets isolated. The cohort comprised two healthy male donors, one aged 18 to 29 and one aged 30 to 40 years. To follow T-cell clones before and after primary and booster YFV17D yellow fever vaccination, bulk TCR alpha and beta repertoires were sequenced over time. Overall study outcomes, separate from this receptor: After the booster, most clones that had expanded after primary vaccination were detected again (about 95% of CD4 and around nine tenths of CD8), suggesting broad maintenance of memory. Because only a couple of donors were included in the study, the extent to which the findings can be generalized is limited. The secondary T-cell response was weaker than the primary response but faster, peaking on day 5 instead of day 15. A small fraction of clonotypes appeared in both the CD4 and CD8 compartments, likely as a result of convergent recombination. Computational filtering was needed because FACS-sorted repertoires could contain abundant contaminating clonotypes from the bulk population.

Synthesis of TCR cDNA relied on 5'RACE template switching, a step that introduced a universal primer site along with unique molecular identifiers. Priming of cDNA synthesis was performed from both the TCR alpha and TCR beta constant segments. Library amplification used two PCR steps, and the second PCR step added sample barcodes and sequencing adapters. Sequencing of the libraries was done on either Illumina HiSeq 2500 (2x100 bp) or NovaSeq (2x150 bp). The study's processing was this. Demultiplexing of reads and collapsing into UMI consensus sequences were performed with MIGEC, and V(D)J alignment was carried out with MiXCR. Using edgeR on replicate PBMC samples, clonotypes were called vaccine-responding if FDR was below 0.01 and the log2 fold change was above 5 up to day 15. Each bulk clonotype was labeled CD4 or CD8 based on which sequenced repertoire, CD4 or CD8, contained the clonotype at higher abundance. TCRdb applied fastp at Q25 and MiXCR to the public reads, then kept only in-frame beta chains. Each CDR3 protein gets just one entry, which takes the most common genes and DNA from the rows behind it. What appears here as the V and J calls and clone size reflects TCRdb's work, not the paper's. This sample gives about 140,000 distinct CDR3 sequences in total; more than 6.5% of them show up just once. The top ten clonotypes cover about 0.6% of the sample.

The treatment or condition tag for this specimen amounts to: live attenuated yellow fever vaccine strain. PBMCs were isolated from peripheral blood using a standard Ficoll-Paque protocol. Dynabeads CD4 and CD8 positive selection kits were used to isolate the CD4 and CD8 T-cell fractions. TriZol was used to extract RNA from bulk PBMCs, from CD4 and CD8 fractions, and from dextramer-positive and dextramer-negative fractions. As regards this clonotype: Its binding antigen is unknown. No clone much larger than this one lies a single base away; base qualities are absent.

From the cysteine through the phenylalanine, the CDR3 covers 15 amino acids. This entry keeps only the CDR3 DNA: 45 bases, framed from base 1. Sequences SGHTA (CDR1) and FQGNSA (CDR2) are obtained from the germline V gene. V was cut back by 3 bases and J by 0 bases, leaving a gap of 9 bases between them. This TCR was recovered from a man aged 30-40 years who received the YFV17D yellow fever vaccine. This sample comprised CD4+ T cells sorted from PBMCs, obtained 10 days after the yellow fever booster vaccination. The rearranged segments are TRBV7-2 and TRBJ2-1, with the D segment identity uncertain. In nucleotide form, the sequence is TGTGCCAGCAGCTTCAGCGACCGCTCCTACAATGAGCAGTTCTTC. Translated, it gives CASSFSDRSYNEQFF.